A single sample gave rise to the 12 T cell receptor beta chains below, sequenced in a study of CDR3 diversity in severe acne. TCRdb passed the PCR reads through MiXCR, listing each CDR3 protein once. Altogether roughly 81,000 distinct CDR3 sequences are present, 45% to 50% being singletons, with the ten largest covering around 10%. The specimen sequenced was blood. All receptors derive from a male donor in good health, serving as a control.

This clonotype is a singleton in its sample. This rearrangement joins TRBV30 to TRBJ1-1; D gene unclear. The CDR3 consists of 12 residues. Trimming took 2 bases from V and 10 from J, leaving 14 bases between them. Per germline, CDR1 GTSNPN and CDR2 SVGIG (reference sequence). CDR3 in amino acids: CAWSSQLVGAFF. CDR3 sequence (DNA): TGTGCCTGGAGTAGTCAGTTGGTAGGAGCTTTCTTT.

This clonotype showed up many times. J is TRBJ1-6 and V is TRBV2; tentatively, D is TRBD1 (6 bases). CDR1 and CDR2 from the germline V gene are SNHLY and FYNNEI. V lost 6 bases and J 13 bases, leaving 16 bases between the germline ends. This CDR3 spans 13 amino acids. The CDR3 nucleotides read TGTGCCAGCAGGCCCGGGACACTCGTCCCCCTCCACTTT. Translating it yields CASRPGTLVPLHF.

The rearrangement uses TRBV10-2 and TRBJ1-1; D gene uncertain. Deletions cut 2 bases from V and 5 bases from J, with 15 bases between. Looked up from germline, CDR1 is WSHSY and CDR2 is SAAADI. This CDR3 has 15 amino acids. Here the CDR3 DNA reads TGCGCCAGCAGTGAGGACCAGGCCCTCCGGACTGAAGCTTTCTTT. Amino acids: CASSEDQALRTEAFF.

The chain recombines TRBV19 with TRBJ2-2, with D possibly called TRBD1 or TRBD2 (7 bases each). The length of the CDR3 is 17 residues. Germline CDR1 reads LNHDA; CDR2 reads SQIVND (reference sequence). V was pared by 9 bases and J by 4 bases, with 24 bases between. CDR3 sequence: CASRKRGLAVTTGELFF. Here the CDR3 DNA reads TGTGCCAGCAGAAAAAGGGGGCTAGCGGTCACCACCGGGGAGCTGTTTTTT.

The rearrangement uses TRBV29-1 and TRBJ2-2; tentative D call: TRBD2 (5 bases). The CDR3 covers 13 residues. The V and J ends lost 2 bases and 12 bases respectively, with 16 bases between them. Germline V gene sequence: CDR1 SQVTM, CDR2 ANQGSEA. Written as DNA, the CDR3 is TGCAGCGTTGAACTTACGAGCACGGGGAAGCTGTTTTTT. This gives the protein CSVELTSTGKLFF.

Turning to this clonotype: A much bigger clone sits one base away, suggesting this may be a read error. The gene calls are TRBV29-1 and TRBJ2-1, with TRBD2 identical over 8 bases. Germline V lookup: CDR1 SQVTM, CDR2 ANQGSEA. This CDR3 is 13 amino acids long. CDR3 in amino acids: CSAPGLGYSEQFF. CDR3 bases: TGCAGCGCCCCGGGACTAGGGTACAGTGAGCAGTTCTTC.

To note about this clonotype: A clone one base away is much larger, so this may be a read error. The V gene is TRBV11-2, the J gene TRBJ1-2, with D possibly TRBD1 on 6 matching bases. The CDR3 has 14 residues. The V end was cut by 0 bases, the J end by 8 bases, with 13 bases between. Germline CDR1 is SGHAT and CDR2 is FQNNGV. The chain's CDR3 is CASSLDHGGGGYTF. The CDR3 DNA is TGTGCCAGCAGCTTAGATCATGGCGGGGGCGGCTACACCTTC.

The rearrangement uses TRBV20-1 and TRBJ1-2; tentatively, D is TRBD1 (6 bases). The V end was cut by 6 bases, the J end by 4 bases, with 12 bases between. Germline V gives CDR1 DFQATT, CDR2 SNEGSKA (reference sequence). This CDR3 contains 12 residues. The DNA for the CDR3 is TGCAGTGCGTCGGGGGACACCTATGGCTACACCTTC. Translated, it gives CSASGDTYGYTF.

Sample share makes this clonotype medium-sized. V is TRBV7-9 and J is TRBJ1-5; D uncertain. This CDR3 contains 12 residues. Germline assignment: CDR1 SEHNR and CDR2 FQNEAQ (reference sequence). V was trimmed by 1 base and J by 7 bases, leaving 5 bases between them. This CDR3 is CASSLGFQPQHF. The CDR3 DNA follows: TGTGCCAGCAGCTTAGGTTTCCAGCCCCAGCATTTT.

In this sample, this clonotype turned up a few times. The rearrangement joins TRBV29-1 to TRBJ1-2, with 12 bases lining up with TRBD1. V trimming: 8 bases; J trimming: 6 bases; junction bases outside the gene matches: 7. The germline V gene encodes CDR1 SQVTM and CDR2 ANQGSEA. This CDR3 region has 13 residues. The CDR3 DNA reads as TGCAGCTTCCCGGGACAGGGGGCTGATGGCTACACCTTC. Translating it yields CSFPGQGADGYTF.

Only one count was recorded for this clonotype. The J gene is TRBJ1-2, the V gene TRBV4-1, with 8 bases aligning to TRBD1. The CDR3 sequence is 18 residues long. Germline loops: CDR1 MGHRA, CDR2 YSYEKL. V lost 1 base to trimming and J lost 2 bases; unmatched junction nucleotides: 12. The CDR3 protein is CASSQGILSRGRNYGYTF. In DNA, the CDR3 is TGCGCCAGCAGCCAAGGCATACTCAGCAGGGGGCGCAACTATGGCTACACCTTC.

The chain employs TRBV15 and TRBJ2-2; a weak D match, TRBD1 (5 bases). Germline CDR1 and CDR2: LNHNV and YYDKDF (reference sequence). CDR3 length equals 12 residues. The V and J ends lost 8 bases and 5 bases respectively, with 9 bases between them. The CDR3 nucleotides read TGTGCCACCGGGGCAGGGACCGGGGAGCTGTTTTTT. As protein: CATGAGTGELFF.